The clone carrying this T cell receptor (beta chain) has a handful of counts. As yet, its antigen is unknown. The sample is drawn from a study of shared clonotypes between healthy human individuals. The CDR3 has 15 residues. V was cut by 4 bases and J by 7 bases, with 18 bases left in between. The germline V gene encodes CDR1 WSHSY and CDR2 SAAADI. Study-wide results and limits: Rarefaction demonstrated incomplete sorted-subset sequencing despite large depth.

Produced via immunoSEQ multiplex PCR; TCRdb's table is partial and in-frame only. The table lists 950,000 to 1,300,000 clones, approximately 72% of them singletons. The split of CD4+ cells yielded CD45RA+ naive and CD45RA-negative memory subsets. The chain joins TRBV10-2 to TRBJ2-3; no definite D call. This TCR came from a young man in good health. The sequencing input was memory CD4+ T cells sorted from blood. The subset was: CD45RA-negative fraction. The CDR3 sequence is CASSGGAATPYTQYF. The CDR3 DNA sequence: TGCGCCAGCAGTGGAGGTGCAGCTACCCCGTATACGCAGTATTTT.